A single sample gave rise to the 27 T cell receptor beta chains below, sequenced in a study of blood T cells in healthy people across ages. Sample-barcoded 5' priming and a J-beta primer mix drove a second PCR of roughly 7 to 11 cycles. TCRdb processed the 5' RACE reads anew with MiXCR; each CDR3 protein has one entry. This sample has 1.2 million to 1.5 million distinct CDR3 sequences, with around 59% found just once. The specimen was blood. The receptor set was obtained from a man between 18 and 35 years old in good health.

V is TRBV6-1 and J is TRBJ2-5, with no clear D. The J call may not be correct, given that the DNA end is closer to TRBJ2-7. The CDR3 runs to 12 residues. CDR1 and CDR2 (germline): MNHNS, SASEGT. CDR3 in amino acids: CASTARGDEQYF. In DNA, the CDR3 is TGTGCCAGCACCGCAAGAGGAGACGAGCAGTACTTC.

The rearrangement joins TRBV6-1 to TRBJ1-6, with 12 bases lining up with TRBD1. The CDR3 is 18 residues long. Germline CDR1 reads MNHNS; CDR2 reads SASEGT. V shed 3 bases, J shed 8 bases, and the junction held 11 bases outside the gene matches. CDR3 in DNA: TGTGCCAGCAGTGATGGGACAGGGGGCGATTTACTGGATTCACCCCTCCACTTT. Encoded protein: CASSDGTGGDLLDSPLHF.

The chain couples TRBV10-3 to TRBJ1-5; 7 bases line up with TRBD1. The germline V gene has CDR1 ENHRY and CDR2 SYGVKD. There are 14 residues in the CDR3. After removal of 5 bases from V and 3 bases from J, the junction contained 4 bases not matched to a gene. Here the CDR3 DNA reads TGTGCCATCAGTTCCGGGACAGTCAATCAGCCCCAGCATTTT. Translating it yields CAISSGTVNQPQHF.

The chain uses TRBV10-3 and TRBJ2-5, with a tentative D call TRBD1 (6 bases). Germline V CDR1 and CDR2: ENHRY, SYGVKD. Trimming removed 6 bases at V and 4 bases at J, with 12 bases between. CDR3 length: 13 residues. CDR3 region: CAISYREAETQYF. CDR3 DNA: TGTGCCATCAGCTACAGGGAAGCAGAGACCCAGTACTTC.

The chain combines TRBV7-2 with TRBJ2-3; the match to TRBD2 covers 8 bases. With V trimmed by 2 bases and J by 5 bases, 12 bases remained unmatched. The CDR3 totals 17 residues. Germline values: CDR1 SGHTA, CDR2 FQGNSA. Here the CDR3 reads CASSLISGGTGKDTQYF. Here the CDR3 DNA reads TGTGCCAGCAGCTTAATCAGCGGGGGTACTGGAAAAGATACGCAGTATTTT.

This chain connects TRBV29-1 to TRBJ2-2; no clear D gene. The V end was cut by 6 bases, the J end by 3 bases, with 11 bases between. The length of the CDR3 is 13 residues. In germline, CDR1 is SQVTM, CDR2 ANQGSEA. CDR3 in DNA: TGCAGCGTACTTATGGCAGACACCGGGGAGCTGTTTTTT. Its protein product is CSVLMADTGELFF.

The CDR3 reads CASSPVGRDYNEQFF. Written as DNA, the CDR3 is TGTGCCAGCAGCCCCGTGGGGCGGGACTACAATGAGCAGTTCTTC. The V and J genes are TRBV6-5 and TRBJ2-1; D is perhaps TRBD2 (6 bases). Between the trimmed V and J ends, which lost 6 bases and 3 bases, there was a span of 15 bases. The length of the CDR3 is 15 residues. Germline V gene data show CDR1 as MNHEY and CDR2 as SVGAGI.

This chain connects TRBV20-1 to TRBJ2-7; D might be TRBD1 or TRBD2, each matching 5 bases. CDR1 is DFQATT and CDR2 is SNEGSKA in the germline V gene (reference sequence). CDR3 length: 12 amino acids. The V end was cut by 3 bases, the J end by 5 bases, with 11 bases between. The CDR3 DNA is TGCAGTGCTAGTAACGGGGCCAACGAGCAGTACTTC. Translation: CSASNGANEQYF.

The J gene is TRBJ2-7, the V gene TRBV7-9; no clear D. Germline V lookup: CDR1 SEHNR, CDR2 FQNEAQ (reference sequence). V lost 5 bases, J lost 6 bases, and 14 bases lay in between. CDR3 length: 13 residues. The CDR3 sequence is CASSPHLTLEQYF. The CDR3 DNA reads as TGTGCCAGCAGCCCCCACCTTACACTCGAGCAGTACTTC.

V and J are TRBV10-3 and TRBJ2-1, with 10 bases matching TRBD1. J was trimmed by 5 bases and V by 10 bases; bases with no gene match: 5. The germline V gene encodes CDR1 ENHRY and CDR2 SYGVKD. The CDR3 is made up of 13 amino acids. The CDR3 nucleotides are TGTGCCACGGGACAGGGGTCCCACAATGAGCAGTTCTTC. It translates to CATGQGSHNEQFF.

This clonotype was observed a handful of times. V usage is TRBV20-1 and J usage is TRBJ2-7; D uncertain. Trimming took off 6 bases at V and 3 bases at J, with 15 bases between the two ends. The CDR3 is made up of 13 amino acids. The germline gives CDR1 DFQATT, CDR2 SNEGSKA (reference sequence). The CDR3 is CSASQEAFYEQYF. The CDR3 DNA reads as TGCAGTGCATCACAAGAAGCGTTCTACGAGCAGTACTTC.

The chain is built from TRBV5-1 and TRBJ2-7, with D perhaps matching TRBD2 (5 bases). Germline values: CDR1 SGHRS, CDR2 YFSETQ. The germline V and J ends were trimmed by 4 bases and 5 bases, with 13 bases remaining between them. CDR3 length equals 13 residues. CDR3 in amino acids: CASSTGGSNEQYF. CDR3 coding DNA: TGCGCCAGCAGCACCGGAGGAAGCAACGAGCAGTACTTC.

The V gene is TRBV11-2, the J gene TRBJ2-1, with D perhaps matching TRBD2 (7 bases). V lost 4 bases, J lost 7 bases, and 20 bases lay in between. This CDR3 spans 16 amino acids. CDR1 SGHAT and CDR2 FQNNGV come from the germline V gene. Written as DNA, the CDR3 is TGTGCCAGCAGCTCCATTGGGGGGGCGCGTTTTAATGAGCAGTTCTTC. This codes for CASSSIGGARFNEQFF.

In its sample, this clonotype was seen many times. This rearrangement joins TRBV4-1 to TRBJ2-7; a weak D match, TRBD2 (5 bases). Germline V gene data show CDR1 as MGHRA and CDR2 as YSYEKL. The CDR3 has 13 amino acids. Trimming cost V 1 base and J 4 bases, with 8 bases left between them. Here the CDR3 reads CASSQGTPYEQYF. CDR3 bases: TGCGCCAGCAGCCAAGGGACTCCTTACGAGCAGTACTTC.

The chain carries TRBV11-2 and TRBJ1-4, with no clear D. This CDR3 is built from 14 residues. The germline V gene encodes CDR1 SGHAT and CDR2 FQNNGV. V was cut by 5 bases and J by 5 bases, with 12 bases left in between. CDR3 sequence: CASSPTSGNEKLFF. The CDR3 DNA reads TGTGCCAGCAGCCCCACTTCAGGAAATGAAAAACTGTTTTTT.

The V and J genes are TRBV29-1 and TRBJ2-7; 9 bases line up with TRBD1. The ends lost 7 bases at V and 3 bases at J; junction bases unmatched: 4. The CDR3 spans 12 residues. The germline V gene encodes CDR1 SQVTM and CDR2 ANQGSEA. The CDR3 here is CSGGTGLYEQYF. The CDR3 DNA is TGCAGCGGCGGGACAGGGCTCTACGAGCAGTACTTC.

This clonotype was picked up one time. The chain employs TRBV19 and TRBJ2-1; D not resolved. This CDR3 is built from 14 residues. With 5 bases removed from V and 6 bases from J, the gap between germline ends came to 14 bases. Per the germline V gene, CDR1 is LNHDA and CDR2 is SQIVND (reference sequence). CDR3 sequence (DNA): TGTGCCAGTAGTCCTCAGAAGGTAGTCAATGAGCAGTTCTTC. It yields the protein CASSPQKVVNEQFF.

The CDR3 DNA reads as TGCGCCAGCAGCCAAGTGGGGGGCATCGGGATTAGGAGTGACGAGCAGTACTTC. This gives the protein CASSQVGGIGIRSDEQYF. The chain is built from TRBV4-3 and TRBJ2-7; TRBD1 or TRBD2 may be the D gene (6 bases each). CDR3 size: 18 residues. Deletions cut 1 base from V and 5 bases from J, with 24 bases between. Germline CDR1 reads LGHNA; CDR2 reads YSLEER.

The chain employs TRBV12-3 or TRBV12-4 and TRBJ1-2; D perhaps matches TRBD1 (5 bases). The CDR3 contains 15 residues. Trimming removed 4 bases at V and 8 bases at J, with 20 bases between. The CDR3 DNA reads as TGTGCCAGCAGTTGGGGATGGGGCTCAGTTGGCGGCTACACCTTC. As protein: CASSWGWGSVGGYTF.

The chain uses TRBV5-1 and TRBJ2-2; a weak D match, TRBD2 (5 bases). V lost 4 bases to trimming and J lost 5 bases, with 15 bases between them. Germline V gene lookup returns CDR1 SGHRS and CDR2 YFSETQ. This CDR3 is 15 amino acids long. In DNA form, the CDR3 reads TGCGCCAGCAGCGCCGACACCCGAGGGACCGGGGAGCTGTTTTTT. It translates to CASSADTRGTGELFF.

This clonotype has only a few counts. The chain employs TRBV27 and TRBJ2-1; the match to TRBD2 covers 11 bases. V lost 7 bases to trimming and J lost 4 bases; unmatched junction nucleotides: 6. Germline V lookup: CDR1 MNHEY, CDR2 SMNVEV (reference sequence). This CDR3 spans 15 amino acids. As DNA, the CDR3 is TGTGCCAGCAACCCGACTAGCGGGGCTTACAATGAGCAGTTCTTC. Its protein product is CASNPTSGAYNEQFF.

The chain is built from TRBV6-6 and TRBJ2-1, with a tentative D call TRBD2 (5 bases). Germline V gives CDR1 MNHNY, CDR2 SVGAGI (reference sequence). The CDR3 is made up of 16 amino acids. Trimming removed 6 bases from V and 3 bases from J, with 18 bases in between. The CDR3 coding sequence is TGTGCCAGCAGATTTAGCGAGTCGAAGGGCTACAATGAGCAGTTCTTC. Residues: CASRFSESKGYNEQFF.

The chain has TRBV2 and TRBJ2-1; TRBD2 might be the D (5 bases). CDR3 size: 12 residues. Trimming cost V 6 bases and J 8 bases, with 11 bases left between them. Germline V gene lookup returns CDR1 SNHLY and CDR2 FYNNEI. The CDR3 here is CASRELDYEQFF. CDR3 sequence (DNA): TGTGCCAGCAGGGAATTGGACTATGAGCAGTTCTTC.

V usage is TRBV4-1 and J usage is TRBJ2-5; D not resolved. This CDR3 region has 11 residues. Trimming took 2 bases from V and 9 from J, leaving 7 bases between them. CDR1 MGHRA and CDR2 YSYEKL come from the germline V gene. The chain's CDR3 is CASSQSRSQYF. The CDR3 region has the DNA TGCGCCAGCAGCCAAAGTCGGTCCCAGTACTTC.

This clonotype was counted between two and nine times. The chain couples TRBV20-1 to TRBJ2-7; 8 bases agree with TRBD1. The CDR3 covers 17 residues. Germline assignment: CDR1 DFQATT and CDR2 SNEGSKA (reference sequence). The junction had 15 bases not matched to a gene; V was cut back by 0 bases and J by 5 bases. This CDR3 is CSARDSKGTGILNEQYF. CDR3 nucleotide sequence: TGCAGTGCTAGAGATAGTAAGGGGACAGGTATTTTGAACGAGCAGTACTTC.

This clonotype was found a few times. The chain links TRBV12-3 or TRBV12-4 to TRBJ2-7, with 9 positions matching TRBD1. The CDR3 spans 16 residues. Unmatched junction bases numbered 15, after V lost 6 bases and J lost 6 bases. The CDR3 DNA reads TGTGCCAGCAGCCGTCTCCGGGACAGGGAGGATCGCGAGCAGTACTTC. Amino acid sequence: CASSRLRDREDREQYF.

The chain recombines TRBV12-3 or TRBV12-4 with TRBJ2-1, with 12 bases lining up with TRBD1. The V segment lost 4 bases and the J segment 5 bases; nucleotides outside the gene matches: 9. This CDR3 has 17 amino acids. Written as DNA, the CDR3 is TGTGCCAGCAGTTCGCCCCCGGGACAGGGGGCGCACAATGAGCAGTTCTTC. Residues: CASSSPPGQGAHNEQFF.